This T cell receptor (beta chain) was sequenced during a study of siplizumab effects on memory and regulatory T cells. General study findings and limits: Greater diversity than memory cells seemed evident in naive T cells, which also appeared to be major alloresponse contributors. Assignment to unstimulated subsets succeeded for only a minor fraction of the alloreactive clones. In siplizumab conditions, mappable alloreactive CD4+ clones averaged roughly 64% Treg-derived, against around 30% in controls. Memory cells that were CD4+ and unstimulated gave rise to alloreactive sequences, which siplizumab significantly reduced.

Turning to this clone: Its antigen is unknown.

Clones were read by immunoSEQ multiplex PCR, and TCRdb kept only the in-frame ones, dropping some. This table has more than 90,000 clones, just under 95% appearing once. V was clipped by 6 bases and J by 1 base, with 16 bases between them. Germline V gene data show CDR1 as SGHKS and CDR2 as YYEKEE (reference sequence). This CDR3 has 15 residues. The receptor was isolated from a human donor in good health. Sequencing was performed on non-Treg CD4+ T cells sorted from blood. J is TRBJ1-1 and V is TRBV5-5, with D unclear. Here the CDR3 reads CASINGWARNTEAFF. The CDR3 nucleotides are TGTGCCAGCATCAATGGATGGGCAAGGAACACTGAAGCTTTCTTT.